This TCR beta chain derives from a study of PD-1 blockade in classical Hodgkin lymphoma (TCRdb year 2020). General notes on the study: Nivolumab dosing was 3 mg/kg intravenously every 2 weeks, continuing until either disease progression or unacceptable toxicity. A peripheral blood immune signature of response to PD-1 blockade in classical Hodgkin lymphoma was defined using TCR beta sequencing and CyTOF.

Overall study outcomes, separate from this receptor: Only a single clinical trial cohort was studied, and what caused the repertoire differences, possibly disease activity or prior therapy, remained undefined. Baseline TCR diversity was reported to be lower in newly diagnosed patients than in healthy donors and to be lower still in relapsed/refractory patients. Among trial patients, those achieving complete response had baseline diversity similar to that of newly diagnosed patients, while diversity was significantly lower in partial responders and progressors. Lower diversity was observed in patients in whom nivolumab was started less than 1 year after ASCT, and these patients were excluded from later analyses so that confounding by immune reconstitution would be avoided. By C4D1, a significant rise was seen in CD4+ TCR diversity but not in CD8+ TCR diversity (p=0.0027 vs p=0.16), and the rise was most apparent among complete responders (p=0.02).

Measured from the cysteine to the phenylalanine, the CDR3 is 14 residues long. CDR3 DNA only is kept here, 42 bases in frame from base 1. Ends trimmed: V by 0 bases, J by 9 bases; bases unmatched to a gene: 6. From the germline V gene, CDR1 is SGDLS and CDR2 is YYNGEE. The time point label on this specimen signifies: cycle 1 day 1 (C1D1), immediately before nivolumab initiation. All trial patients had relapsed after autologous stem cell transplantation, with cohorts A, B and C differing in prior brentuximab vedotin exposure. CD4+ T cells were purified from thawed PBMCs by magnetic negative selection with a Miltenyi CD4+ T cell isolation kit. The trial cohort included 55 to 60 patients with relapsed/refractory classical Hodgkin lymphoma, and each patient had a best overall response of complete response, partial response or progressive disease. Trial patients were treated with single-agent nivolumab in the multi-cohort phase II CheckMate 205 trial. Best overall response was determined by an independent review committee according to the 2007 International Working Group response criteria. Trial PBMCs were obtained immediately prior to nivolumab initiation (C1D1) and on therapy at cycle 2 day 1 and cycle 4 day 1. After peripheral blood was drawn into 8 mL Vacutainer Cell Preparation Tubes, PBMCs were isolated by centrifugation and then cryopreserved. Purified CD4+ and CD8+ fractions were prepared only for cases where an additional PBMC sample was available. Magnetically labelled cells were removed on LS columns in a quadroMACS separator, and the flow-through was collected as the purified fraction.

A remark on this clone: It has no known antigen specificity. No base qualities exist here, and no much larger clone lies one base off it.

Genomic DNA was extracted with the Qiagen DNeasy kit from unsorted PBMCs and from negatively selected CD4+ and CD8+ fractions. Amplification of TCR beta CDR3 regions was done by immunoSEQ multiplex PCR with primers that anneal to V and J segments. Amplification bias was minimized using a synthetic immune receptor repertoire, and residual bias was removed computationally after sequencing. From the authors' description of their analysis: Repertoire diversity was quantified as the Shannon entropy index using custom Python scripts. Unsorted, CD4+ and CD8+ repertoires were analyzed separately, except for combined analyses in which CD4+ and CD8+ sequences were merged in silico. A clone counted as expanded when the clone's frequency after treatment rose at least 2-fold relative to C1D1, and clones undetected at baseline were given a pseudocount of 0.5. Singleton clones were defined as clones with 0 or 1 copy at C1D1, and non-singleton clones were defined as clones with 2 or more copies. By matching protein sequences in sorted samples from the same patient, clones expanded in unsorted samples were annotated as CD4+, CD8+ or unknown. Wilcoxon tests on paired samples were used to test diversity changes from C1D1 to C4D1. This immuneACCESS table, as held by TCRdb, lists in-frame sequences with V and J called but not all clones. Of the missing ones, under half trace to an unresolved V gene in checked studies; the others have no known cause. From that table come the V and J calls and clone size; the DNA was used to work out D and trimming. This sample is represented by approximately 25,000 clones; around 84% of them were singletons. The top ten clones comprise approximately 1.8% of the sample.

Recombination joined TRBV9 with TRBJ2-5, with TRBD2 identical over 9 junction bases. The TCR comes from a human donor with classical Hodgkin lymphoma. Sequencing was performed on CD4+ T cells from blood, taken at baseline. The nucleotide sequence reads TGTGCCAGCAGCGTAGCTAGCGGGGTCATGGCCCAGTACTTC. Translated, this is CASSVASGVMAQYF.